This record looks at one TCR beta chain sequence and its context. In the study's own analysis: Using reference gene primer amplification, nucleated cell counts were estimated. Generated by immunoSEQ multiplex PCR, the TCRdb table keeps only in-frame clones and is missing some. The V and J calls and clone size are taken from that table; D and trimming were inferred from the DNA. The sample records hundreds of thousands of clones, about 82% being singletons. The germline CDR1 and CDR2 sequences are KGHSH and LQKENI. The CDR3 covers 15 residues. V lost 5 bases and J lost 8, with 16 bases in between. This record belongs to a study of blood T cell repertoires in COVID-19. About the research overall: The analysed material was cDNA or gDNA that came from T cells, B-cell-depleted T cells, or PBMCs.

Sequenced: peripheral blood. The source is a human donor in a cohort sampled during active COVID-19. The chain is built from TRBV18 and TRBJ1-6; tentatively, D is TRBD1 (6 bases). DNA of the CDR3: TGTGCCAGCTCAGGGGACAATCGGTGGCATTCACCCCTCCACTTT. Protein product: CASSGDNRWHSPLHF.